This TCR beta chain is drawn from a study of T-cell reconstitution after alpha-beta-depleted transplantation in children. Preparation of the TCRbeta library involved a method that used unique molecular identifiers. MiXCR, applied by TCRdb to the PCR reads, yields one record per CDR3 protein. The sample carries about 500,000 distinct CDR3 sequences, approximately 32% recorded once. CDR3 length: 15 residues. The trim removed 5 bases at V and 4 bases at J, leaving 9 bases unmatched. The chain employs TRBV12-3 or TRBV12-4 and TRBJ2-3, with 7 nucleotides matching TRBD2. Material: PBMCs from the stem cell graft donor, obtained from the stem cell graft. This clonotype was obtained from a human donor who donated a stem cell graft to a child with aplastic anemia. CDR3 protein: CASSTSGISPDTQYF. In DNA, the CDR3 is TGTGCCAGCAGTACGAGCGGGATCTCCCCAGATACGCAGTATTTT.